This TCR beta chain derives from a study of neurological immune-mediated disorders. With respect to this clonotype: The antigen remains undetermined.

The cDNA was produced through 5'RACE with 10-nucleotide random UMIs. TCRdb independently ran MiXCR on the 5' RACE reads; one entry per CDR3 protein. The sample lists about 50,000 distinct CDR3 sequences; approximately 10% were seen once. This CDR3 comprises 15 residues. The V end was cut by 0 bases, the J end by 4 bases, with 12 bases between. CDR1 and CDR2 from the germline V gene are SGHDN and FVKESK. General study findings and limits: Healthy controls had more TCR clonal expansion than multiple sclerosis, which showed the least, whereas HTLV-1-associated myelopathy showed the most. The study found no CDR3 amino acid sequences shared by expanded clones across subjects, suggesting private repertoires in all groups.

The chain combines TRBV14 with TRBJ1-1; a possible D gene is TRBD1 (5 bases). Input material: PBMCs. The sequence was collected from a man aged 65 to 79 with HTLV-1-associated myelopathy (HAM/TSP). CDR3 amino acids: CASSQDWGMGTEAFF. The CDR3 bases are TGTGCCAGCAGCCAAGATTGGGGGATGGGCACTGAAGCTTTCTTT.